The table lists the clone carrying this TCR beta chain with a count of one. Its specificity is unknown. At one end the junction does not follow the germline gene, possibly because of a read error. This sample was included in a study of blood T cells in healthy people across ages. Study findings and constraints: The long-lived group displayed more naive CD4+ cells, plus higher diversity, than the aged donors did.

Germline CDR1 and CDR2: SGHRS and YFSETQ. There are 13 residues in the CDR3. Through a sample-barcoded 5' primer and a J-beta primer mix, a second PCR was run for about 6 to 12 cycles. TCRdb recomputed calls from the 5' RACE reads with MiXCR, one row per CDR3 protein. The repertoire holds 750,000 to 950,000 distinct CDR3 sequences, with roughly 26% as singletons. This same sample was also part of a study on T cells of mothers and their children. From that paper: A handful of children, together with their three healthy Caucasian mothers, made up the donors.

The receptor was derived from a boy aged 5-17 years in good health. The sequencing sample was made of blood. The V gene is TRBV5-1, the J gene TRBJ1-2; D uncertain. The CDR3 loop is CASSGEEFYGYNF. The DNA for the CDR3 is TGCGCCAGCAGCGGCGAGGAATTCTATGGCTACAACTTC.